This record concerns one T cell receptor beta chain sequence. This sample was included in a study of T cells after yellow fever vaccination. TCRdb passed the 5' RACE reads through MiXCR, listing each CDR3 protein once. The table lists about 510,000 distinct CDR3 sequences, 21% of them singletons. The sequencing used PBMCs, collected 21 days after the first yellow fever vaccination. The TCR originated in a man between 18 and 29 years old who received the YFV17D yellow fever vaccine.

The CDR3 DNA reads TGTGCCAGCAGCGAAACCGGGACTAGCGGGGGTTCAGATACGCAGTATTTT. Translation: CASSETGTSGGSDTQYF. The chain uses TRBV7-9 and TRBJ2-3; 14 bases are a match to TRBD2. From germline, CDR1 is SEHNR and CDR2 FQNEAQ (reference sequence). Unmatched junction bases numbered 8, after V lost 5 bases and J lost 4 bases. The CDR3 runs to 17 residues.